The present T cell receptor beta chain was sequenced within a study of blood T cell repertoires in COVID-19. Study at large: The analysed material was cDNA or gDNA that came from T cells, B-cell-depleted T cells, or PBMCs.

V lost 2 bases, J lost 1 base, and 11 bases lay in between. The CDR3 extends over 15 amino acids. Per the germline V gene, CDR1 is MNHEY and CDR2 is SMNVEV (reference sequence). The Seattle site enrolled patients during active infection and followed them longitudinally. Authors' data handling: By means of reference gene primer amplification, nucleated cell counts were estimated. The repertoire was sequenced with immunoSEQ multiplex PCR; TCRdb's copy has only in-frame clones and lacks some. V and J calls and clone size are given by that table; D and trimming were obtained from the DNA. The sample holds roughly 440,000 clones, around 89% seen once.

The sequencing sample was made of peripheral blood. The chain combines TRBV27 with TRBJ2-5, with D perhaps TRBD1 (5 bases). The source is a woman between 50 and 59 years old with COVID-19, enrolled during active disease. CDR3 nucleotide sequence: TGTGCCAGCAGTTTACTAGGGGAACGCCAAGAGACCCAGTACTTC. Translation gives CASSLLGERQETQYF.